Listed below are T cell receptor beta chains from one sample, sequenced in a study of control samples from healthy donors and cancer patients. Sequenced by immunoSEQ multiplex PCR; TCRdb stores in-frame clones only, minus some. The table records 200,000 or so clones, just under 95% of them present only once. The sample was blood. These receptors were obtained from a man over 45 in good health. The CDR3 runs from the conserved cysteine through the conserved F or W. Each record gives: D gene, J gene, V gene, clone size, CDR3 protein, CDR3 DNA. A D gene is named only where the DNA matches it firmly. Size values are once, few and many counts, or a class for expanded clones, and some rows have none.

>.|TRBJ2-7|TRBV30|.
CAWTGQGTYEQYF
TGTGCCTGGACTGGGCAGGGGACCTACGAGCAGTACTTC
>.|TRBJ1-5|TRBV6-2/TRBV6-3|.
CASSQLRTDDNQPQHF
TGTGCCAGCAGCCAACTAAGGACGGACGACAATCAGCCCCAGCATTTT
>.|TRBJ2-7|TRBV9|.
CASSPFSAYEQYF
TGTGCCAGCAGCCCTTTCTCGGCCTACGAGCAGTACTTC
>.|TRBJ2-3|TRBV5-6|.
CASSLGGWSTDTQYF
TGTGCCAGCAGCTTGGGGGGCTGGAGCACAGATACGCAGTATTTT
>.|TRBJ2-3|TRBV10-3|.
CAISPGLQLGDTQYF
TGTGCCATCAGTCCGGGACTTCAGTTGGGAGATACGCAGTATTTT
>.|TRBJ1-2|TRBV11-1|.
CASSSLRTDLGYTF
TGTGCCAGCAGCTCCCTCAGGACAGACCTTGGCTACACCTTC
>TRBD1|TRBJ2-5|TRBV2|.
CASSGQGEETQYF
TGTGCCAGCAGTGGCCAGGGGGAAGAGACCCAGTACTTC
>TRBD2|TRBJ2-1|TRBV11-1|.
CASSGTSGGRYNEQFF
TGTGCCAGCAGCGGGACTAGCGGGGGGCGCTACAATGAGCAGTTCTTC
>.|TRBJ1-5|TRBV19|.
CASTKPGQPYQPQHF
TGTGCCAGTACCAAGCCGGGACAACCATATCAGCCCCAGCATTTT
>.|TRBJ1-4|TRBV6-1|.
CASSESSAANEKLFF
TGTGCCAGCAGTGAATCATCGGCGGCTAATGAAAAACTGTTTTTT
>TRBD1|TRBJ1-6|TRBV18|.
CASSPTTGTVNSPLHF
TGTGCCAGCTCACCGACGACCGGGACAGTTAATTCACCCCTCCACTTT
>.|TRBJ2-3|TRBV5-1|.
CASSPSDGAPRAQYF
TGCGCCAGCAGCCCATCAGATGGGGCACCCCGCGCGCAGTATTTT
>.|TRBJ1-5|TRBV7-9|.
CASSLEGAGSNQPQHF
TGTGCCAGCAGCTTAGAAGGGGCCGGGAGCAATCAGCCCCAGCATTTT
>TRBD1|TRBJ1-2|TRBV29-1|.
CSVDRGRAYGYTF
TGCAGCGTTGACAGGGGGCGTGCCTATGGCTACACCTTC
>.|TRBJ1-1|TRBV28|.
CASSLRGTEAFF
TGTGCCAGCAGTTTGAGGGGCACTGAAGCTTTCTTT
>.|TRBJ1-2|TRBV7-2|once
CASSLVGRASNYGYTF
TGTGCCAGCAGCTTAGTAGGGAGGGCGTCTAACTATGGCTACACCTTC
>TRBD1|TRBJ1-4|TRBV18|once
CASSPYPGGRPGNGKLFF
TGTGCCAGCTCACCATACCCAGGGGGCCGACCGGGTAATGGAAAACTGTTTTTT
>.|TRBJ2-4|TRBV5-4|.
CASSLAGSKNIQYF
TGTGCCAGCAGCTTAGCAGGGTCCAAAAACATTCAGTACTTC
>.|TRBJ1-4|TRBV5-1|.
CASSPTVVNEKLFF
TGCGCCAGCAGCCCTACAGTCGTTAATGAAAAACTGTTTTTT
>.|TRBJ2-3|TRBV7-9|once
CASLLRGATDTQYF
TGTGCCAGCCTTCTCCGGGGGGCCACAGATACGCAGTATTTT
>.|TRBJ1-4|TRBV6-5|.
CASRSGTLNNEKLFF
TGTGCCAGCAGGTCCGGGACGCTTAATAATGAAAAACTGTTTTTT
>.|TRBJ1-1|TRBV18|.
CASSPSHPRVDWTEAFF
TGTGCCAGCTCACCAAGCCACCCCAGGGTCGATTGGACTGAAGCTTTCTTT
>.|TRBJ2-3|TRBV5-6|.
CASSFNLLSTDTQYF
TGTGCCAGCAGCTTCAATTTGCTTAGCACAGATACGCAGTATTTT
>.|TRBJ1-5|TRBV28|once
CASRGDRRNQPQHF
TGTGCCAGCAGGGGAGACAGGAGGAATCAGCCCCAGCATTTT
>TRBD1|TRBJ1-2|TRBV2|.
CASSDGQGPGYTF
TGTGCCAGCAGTGATGGACAGGGACCTGGCTACACCTTC
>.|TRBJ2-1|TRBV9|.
CASNVGQGLYNEQFF
TGTGCCAGCAACGTAGGTCAGGGCCTCTACAATGAGCAGTTCTTC
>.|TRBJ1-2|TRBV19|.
CASSIPNTNYGYTF
TGTGCCAGTAGTATACCCAACACAAACTATGGCTACACCTTC
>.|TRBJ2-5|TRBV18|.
CASSPKETQYF
TGTGCCAGCTCACCAAAAGAGACCCAGTACTTC
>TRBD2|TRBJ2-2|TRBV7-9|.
CASSNPAGGVTGELFF
TGTGCCAGCAGCAACCCAGCGGGGGGTGTAACCGGGGAGCTGTTTTTT
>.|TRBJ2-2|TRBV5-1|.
CASSLVPGPQAGELFF
TGCGCCAGCAGCTTGGTTCCCGGGCCCCAGGCCGGGGAGCTGTTTTTT
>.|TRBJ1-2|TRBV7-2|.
CASSLEYGPNYGYTF
TGTGCCAGCAGCTTAGAATATGGGCCGAACTATGGCTACACCTTC
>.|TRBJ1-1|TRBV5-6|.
CASSHIQGNTEAFF
TGTGCCAGCAGCCACATACAGGGGAACACTGAAGCTTTCTTT
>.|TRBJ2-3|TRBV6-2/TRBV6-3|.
CASSYQTGYTDTQYF
TGTGCCAGCAGTTACCAGACAGGTTACACAGATACGCAGTATTTT
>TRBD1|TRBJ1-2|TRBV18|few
CASSPRGDKGYGYTF
TGTGCCAGCTCACCCAGGGGGGACAAGGGGTATGGCTACACCTTC
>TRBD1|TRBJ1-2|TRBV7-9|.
CASSLGSPEQGDGYTF
TGTGCCAGCAGCTTAGGTAGCCCGGAACAGGGGGATGGCTACACCTTC
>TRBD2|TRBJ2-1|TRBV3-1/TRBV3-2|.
CASSQTGLVQFF
TGTGCCAGCAGCCAAACCGGACTAGTCCAGTTCTTC
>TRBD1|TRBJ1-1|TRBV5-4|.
CASSTRDSTEAFF
TGTGCCAGCAGCACTAGGGACAGCACTGAAGCTTTCTTT
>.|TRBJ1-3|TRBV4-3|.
CASSQDHRANTIYF
TGCGCCAGCAGCCAAGACCATCGGGCAAACACCATATATTTT
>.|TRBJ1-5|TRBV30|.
CAWSKGRFGQDQPQHF
TGTGCCTGGAGTAAGGGGAGGTTCGGCCAGGATCAGCCCCAGCATTTT
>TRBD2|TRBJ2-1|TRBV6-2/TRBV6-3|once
CASSPGTSGGFYNEQFF
TGTGCCAGCAGCCCCGGGACTAGCGGGGGGTTTTACAATGAGCAGTTCTTC
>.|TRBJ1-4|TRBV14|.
CASSHAHNEKLFF
TGTGCCAGCAGCCACGCGCATAATGAAAAACTGTTTTTT
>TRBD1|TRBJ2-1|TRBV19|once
CASSRPQGAKQFF
TGTGCCAGTAGCCGCCCCCAGGGGGCGAAGCAGTTCTTC